This entry lists 26 T cell receptor beta chains sequenced from one sample in a study of blood T cells in healthy people across ages. A second PCR, run for roughly 7 to 11 cycles, used a sample-barcoded 5' primer plus a J-beta primer mix. TCRdb fed the 5' RACE reads into MiXCR, producing one record per CDR3 protein. The sample includes about 510,000 distinct CDR3 sequences, 27% of them seen just once. In addition, the sample was reused for a study of T cells of mothers and their children.

Material for sequencing was blood. These receptors all come from a boy aged 2 to 10 in good health.

V gene TRBV29-1 combines with J gene TRBJ1-5, with 9 bases lining up with TRBD1. Germline values: CDR1 SQVTM, CDR2 ANQGSEA. This CDR3 is built from 20 residues. With V trimmed by 3 bases and J by 3 bases, 21 bases remained unmatched. The CDR3 loop reads CSVEGVEVVKGTGINQPQHF. The CDR3 nucleotides read TGCAGCGTTGAGGGGGTCGAGGTTGTGAAGGGGACAGGGATCAATCAGCCCCAGCATTTT. Full variable domain (remainder filled in from reference TRBV29-1 and TRBJ1-5): SAVISQKPSRDICQRGTSLTIQCQVDSQVTMMFWYRQQPGQSLTLIATANQGSEATYESGFVIDKFPISRPNLTFSTLTVSNMSPEDSSIYLCSVEGVEVVKGTGINQPQHFGDGTRLSIL.

The rearrangement joins TRBV7-9 to TRBJ1-4; 7 nucleotides line up with TRBD1. With 5 bases clipped from V and 9 bases from J, the junction kept 9 bases outside the gene matches. CDR3 length: 14 residues. Germline values: CDR1 SEHNR, CDR2 FQNEAQ (reference sequence). The CDR3 coding sequence is TGTGCCAGCAGCGCAGACAGGGCACGGAAAAAACTGTTTTTT. Protein: CASSADRARKKLFF.

Comment on this clonotype: One end of the junction does not line up with germline, which may come from a read error. The rearrangement links TRBV6-5 to TRBJ1-5; D not resolved. Germline loops: CDR1 MNHEY, CDR2 SVGAGI. The CDR3 has 12 amino acids. CDR3 region: CASSTGEGRRYF. CDR3 bases: TGTGCCAGCAGTACCGGGGAGGGAAGAAGGTATTTT.

This clonotype has just a few counts. The chain links TRBV6-5 to TRBJ2-3; D remains unclear. The CDR3 extends over 13 amino acids. V shed 2 bases and J shed 0 bases, with 3 bases lying between them. Germline V gives CDR1 MNHEY, CDR2 SVGAGI. CDR3 amino acids: CASSYASTDTQYF. The CDR3 nucleotides read TGTGCCAGCAGTTACGCTAGCACAGATACGCAGTATTTT.

V usage is TRBV6-2 or TRBV6-3 and J usage is TRBJ1-5; the D gene is possibly TRBD1 (6 bases). The germline V gene has CDR1 MNHEY and CDR2 SVGEGT. The CDR3 covers 15 residues. V lost 2 bases and J lost 4, with 12 bases in between. This CDR3 reads CASSYGTGRNQPQHF. In nucleotides, the CDR3 is TGTGCCAGCAGTTACGGCACAGGGAGGAATCAGCCCCAGCATTTT.

The chain recombines TRBV29-1 with TRBJ1-1; 8 nucleotides match TRBD1. The CDR3 loop spans 13 amino acids. V gave up 6 bases and J gave up 2 bases; unmatched junction bases: 5. CDR1 is SQVTM and CDR2 is ANQGSEA in the germline V gene. The CDR3 DNA reads TGCAGCGTGGGGGACAGGCAAAACACTGAAGCTTTCTTT. Translated, it gives CSVGDRQNTEAFF.

J is TRBJ1-2 and V is TRBV10-3; 11 bases are a match to TRBD1. Germline loops: CDR1 ENHRY, CDR2 SYGVKD. Unmatched junction bases numbered 7, after V lost 10 bases and J lost 6 bases. CDR3 length: 13 residues. The CDR3 loop reads CANSGTGGDGYTF. For the CDR3, the DNA is TGTGCCAACTCCGGGACAGGGGGGGATGGCTACACCTTC.

V usage is TRBV27 and J usage is TRBJ2-3; TRBD2 might be the D (6 bases). CDR1 is MNHEY and CDR2 is SMNVEV in the germline V gene (reference sequence). The CDR3 runs to 14 residues. V lost 5 bases, J lost 5 bases, and 14 bases lay in between. CDR3 bases: TGTGCCAGCAGTCCTTGGGACTTAGAAGATACGCAGTATTTT. It specifies CASSPWDLEDTQYF.

The chain recombines TRBV7-2 with TRBJ1-2, with 8 bases aligning to TRBD1. After removal of 5 bases from V and 3 bases from J, the junction contained 8 bases not matched to a gene. Germline loops: CDR1 SGHTA, CDR2 FQGNSA. The CDR3 has 15 residues. Here the CDR3 DNA reads TGTGCCAGCAGCAAAGAGGACAGGGACTACTATGGCTACACCTTC. Translating gives CASSKEDRDYYGYTF. Using reference TRBV7-2 and TRBJ1-2 for the parts outside the CDR3, the full variable domain is GAGVSQSPSNKVTEKGKDVELRCDPISGHTALYWYRQSLGQGLEFLIYFQGNSAPDKSGLPSDRFSAERTGGSVSTLTIQRTQQEDSAVYLCASSKEDRDYYGYTFGSGTRLTVV.

V usage is TRBV20-1 and J usage is TRBJ1-2; D perhaps matches TRBD1 (6 bases). The CDR3 is made up of 13 amino acids. Germline V gives CDR1 DFQATT, CDR2 SNEGSKA (reference sequence). With 7 bases removed from V and 5 bases from J, the gap between germline ends came to 17 bases. The DNA for the CDR3 is TGCAGTGTCCTTCGAGGGGGGGGATATGGCTACACCTTC. Translated: CSVLRGGGYGYTF.

A few counts support this clonotype. This sequence joins TRBV13 and TRBJ2-5; D call uncertain. The CDR3 has 13 amino acids. V lost 7 bases, J lost 1 base, and 10 bases lay in between. Germline CDR1 and CDR2: PRHDT and FYEKMQ (reference sequence). This chain's CDR3 is CASTQWGQETQYF. CDR3 nucleotide sequence: TGTGCCAGCACCCAATGGGGCCAAGAGACCCAGTACTTC.

At least ten counts were recorded for this clonotype. The chain employs TRBV4-3 and TRBJ2-1, with D maybe TRBD2 (6 bases). This CDR3 has 17 residues. CDR1 and CDR2 (germline): LGHNA, YSLEER. Deletions cut 0 bases from V and 8 bases from J, with 20 bases between. The CDR3 DNA sequence: TGCGCCAGCAGCCAAGATCCCGCCGGGAGCTATAGGGATGAGCAGTTCTTC. Its translation is CASSQDPAGSYRDEQFF.

The genes are TRBV6-5 and TRBJ2-5, with D uncertain. The J call may be faulty, since TRBJ2-7 better matches the DNA end. Germline loops: CDR1 MNHEY, CDR2 SVGAGI. This CDR3 is 13 amino acids long. CDR3 residues: CASSYSHNYEQYF. CDR3 coding DNA: TGTGCCAGCAGTTACTCGCACAACTACGAGCAGTACTTC.

Here the CDR3 reads CASSQLDRGEQFF. In DNA form, the CDR3 reads TGTGCCAGCAGCCAATTGGACAGGGGTGAGCAGTTCTTC. The chain employs TRBV3-1 and TRBJ2-1; TRBD1 agrees at 9 bases. J lost 9 bases, V lost 2 bases, and 2 bases had no gene match. Per the germline V gene, CDR1 is LGHDT and CDR2 is YNNKEL (reference sequence). The CDR3 runs 13 residues.

A few counts support this clonotype. The chain combines TRBV20-1 with TRBJ1-4; possibly TRBD1 for D (5 bases). Per germline, CDR1 DFQATT and CDR2 SNEGSKA (reference sequence). V was cut by 2 bases and J by 4 bases, with 14 bases left in between. The length of the CDR3 is 15 residues. The CDR3 sequence: CSARSAGRINEKLFF. The CDR3 bases are TGCAGTGCTAGATCAGCGGGACGGATTAATGAAAAACTGTTTTTT.

This clonotype came up a few times. V usage is TRBV12-3 or TRBV12-4 and J usage is TRBJ2-5, with 9 bases lining up with TRBD1. The J call may not be correct, given that the DNA end is closer to TRBJ2-1. There are 15 residues in the CDR3. The CDR3 here is CASSLDRGTYNEQFF. As DNA, the CDR3 is TGTGCCAGCAGTCTGGACAGGGGAACCTACAATGAGCAGTTCTTC.

A few counts support this clonotype. The J gene is TRBJ2-1, the V gene TRBV10-3; TRBD2 matches at 9 bases. V lost 5 bases to trimming and J lost 1 base; unmatched junction nucleotides: 18. CDR1 ENHRY and CDR2 SYGVKD come from the germline V gene. The CDR3 spans 20 residues. In DNA, the CDR3 is TGTGCCATCAGTTCCTCCAGGGGCGGGGGGGAGGATGTGTCCTACAATGAGCAGTTCTTC. Translation gives CAISSSRGGGEDVSYNEQFF.

The rearrangement joins TRBV10-3 to TRBJ2-7; tentative D call: TRBD2 (6 bases). CDR1 is ENHRY and CDR2 is SYGVKD in the germline V gene. The V gene lost 4 bases and the J gene lost 6 bases, with 16 bases spanning the gap. This CDR3 has 14 residues. CDR3 loop: CAISGGLFGGEQYF. The DNA for the CDR3 is TGTGCCATCAGTGGGGGACTCTTTGGGGGCGAGCAGTACTTC.

At least ten counts were recorded for this clonotype. This rearrangement joins TRBV6-6 to TRBJ1-1; a weak D match, TRBD1 (6 bases). The CDR3 has 14 amino acids. V shed 6 bases and J shed 4 bases, with 15 bases lying between them. The V gene's germline CDR1 is MNHNY and CDR2 SVGAGI (reference sequence). The CDR3 loop is CASRGGTMGTEAFF. CDR3 DNA: TGTGCCAGCAGGGGGGGGACAATGGGCACTGAAGCTTTCTTT.

The CDR3 here is CASSRSLAEETQYF. CDR3 bases: TGTGCCAGCAGTCGTTCCCTAGCGGAAGAGACCCAGTACTTC. This chain links TRBV6-2 or TRBV6-3 with TRBJ2-5; 7 bases line up with TRBD2. CDR1 is MNHEY, CDR2 SVGEGT, per germline. After removal of 5 bases from V and 3 bases from J, the junction contained 6 bases not matched to a gene. This CDR3 spans 14 amino acids.

This clonotype came up a few times. The rearrangement uses TRBV12-3 or TRBV12-4 and TRBJ1-4, with D possibly TRBD1 on 5 matching bases. The CDR3 totals 16 residues. The V and J ends lost 5 bases and 0 bases respectively, with 13 bases between them. CDR3 coding DNA: TGTGCCAGCAGTCACTGGACATCTGCAACTAATGAAAAACTGTTTTTT. Its translation is CASSHWTSATNEKLFF.

This clonotype was recorded a few times. V gene TRBV6-5 combines with J gene TRBJ1-2; TRBD1 matches at 7 bases. The J segment lost 8 bases and the V segment lost 4 bases, leaving 7 bases of the junction unmatched. CDR1 and CDR2 from the germline V gene are MNHEY and SVGAGI. The CDR3 is 13 residues long. The DNA of the CDR3 is TGTGCCAGCAGTTGGGACAGCGAATTCGGCTACACCTTC. Translated: CASSWDSEFGYTF.

Only a few counts were recorded for this clonotype. J is TRBJ2-2 and V is TRBV18; D is ambiguous. The V gene lost 2 bases and the J gene lost 6 bases, with 13 bases spanning the gap. The germline gives CDR1 KGHSH, CDR2 LQKENI. The CDR3 consists of 15 residues. The CDR3, as DNA: TGTGCCAGCTCACCAGCCTCATCAAACCCCGGGGAGCTGTTTTTT. Translated: CASSPASSNPGELFF.

The chain links TRBV12-3 or TRBV12-4 to TRBJ1-1, with 9 bases that match TRBD1. The CDR3 contains 14 residues. V trimming: 4 bases; J trimming: 4 bases; junction bases outside the gene matches: 4. The CDR3 region is CASSSQGALTEAFF. The CDR3 DNA follows: TGTGCCAGCAGTTCACAGGGGGCTCTCACTGAAGCTTTCTTT.

The gene calls are TRBV7-2 and TRBJ2-5; 9 bases are a match to TRBD1. The CDR3 loop spans 14 amino acids. Looked up from germline, CDR1 is SGHTA and CDR2 is FQGNSA. Trimming took 5 bases from V and 3 from J; bases not matched to a gene: 4. CDR3 region: CASSPWTGEETQYF. CDR3 coding DNA: TGTGCCAGCAGCCCTTGGACAGGGGAAGAGACCCAGTACTTC.

This clonotype was counted a few times. V is TRBV20-1 and J is TRBJ2-3; 8 bases line up with TRBD2. CDR1 and CDR2 (germline): DFQATT, SNEGSKA (reference sequence). This CDR3 region has 15 residues. The V segment lost 0 bases and the J segment 1 base; nucleotides outside the gene matches: 3. The CDR3 protein is CSARDRSGGTDTQYF. The CDR3 DNA reads TGCAGTGCTAGAGATCGTAGCGGGGGCACAGATACGCAGTATTTT.